The rows below give T cell receptor beta chains drawn from one sample of a study of blood T cell repertoires in COVID-19. The assay was immunoSEQ multiplex PCR, and TCRdb's table has in-frame clones only and misses some. The sample contains about 280,000 clones, 75% to 90% of which appear only once. The sample was peripheral blood. The receptors were sampled from a woman in her 70s with acute or convalescent COVID-19. Both conserved end residues are part of each CDR3. A D gene is named only where the DNA matches it firmly. Not every row has a clone size; where given, it reads once, few, many or a size class.

>TRBV7-8|TRBJ2-7|-|-
TGTGCCAGCAGCTTAGAACGGGTGGGGACAAGGACCTACGAGCAGTACTTC
CASSLERVGTRTYEQYF
>TRBV15|TRBJ1-1|-|-
TGTGCCACCAGCGCTACAGGGAGTGGCACTGAAGCTTTCTTT
CATSATGSGTEAFF
>TRBV30|TRBJ2-3|-|-
TGTGCCTGGAGTGTACTTATCCCCACAGATACGCAGTATTTT
CAWSVLIPTDTQYF
>TRBV7-6|TRBJ1-1|-|-
TGTGCCAGCAGCTTGGGGGGAGGAACTGAAGCTTTCTTT
CASSLGGGTEAFF
>TRBV7-9|TRBJ1-1|-|TRBD1
TGTGCCAGCAGCTCGCAACCCGGACAGGGCTACACTGAAGCTTTCTTT
CASSSQPGQGYTEAFF
>TRBV7-9|TRBJ2-3|once|TRBD2
TGTGCCAGCAGCTCCGGGACTAGCGGGGGTTCCGCCACAGATACGCAGTATTTT
CASSSGTSGGSATDTQYF
>TRBV7-8|TRBJ1-2|-|-
TGTGCCAGCAGCCTATCGACTGGTCTACGTGCTAACTATGGCTACACCTTC
CASSLSTGLRANYGYTF
>TRBV4-2|TRBJ2-5|-|TRBD2
TGTGCCAGCAGCCCGGGACTAGCGGGGGCCCTGGGGGAAGAGACCCAGTACTTC
CASSPGLAGALGEETQYF
>TRBV29-1|TRBJ1-1|-|-
TGCAGCGTTGAAGATAAGGCAGGGGTATATACTGAAGCTTTCTTT
CSVEDKAGVYTEAFF
>TRBV19|TRBJ2-5|-|-
TGTGCCAGTAGCTGGGGTGGAGGGTCAGAGACCCAGTACTTC
CASSWGGGSETQYF
>TRBV5-6|TRBJ1-1|-|-
TGTGCCAGCAGCTTTAGGCCGGGACTTAGGCCCGAGACTGAAGCTTTCTTT
CASSFRPGLRPETEAFF
>TRBV19|TRBJ2-7|-|-
TGTGCCAGTAGTATTAAACGGGAGAGGGAGCAGTACTTC
CASSIKREREQYF
>TRBV5-5|TRBJ1-6|-|-
TGTGCCAGCAGCTTGGGCAGGGCAAGTGCACCCCTCCACTTT
CASSLGRASAPLHF
>TRBV5-4|TRBJ1-2|-|TRBD1
TGTGCCAGCCGCCTACCGACCGGGACAGGGGCCATAGGGGGCTACACCTTC
CASRLPTGTGAIGGYTF
>TRBV10-3|TRBJ1-3|-|-
TGTGCCACCCTAGAAGGCAGAAACACCATATATTTT
CATLEGRNTIYF
>TRBV5-1|TRBJ1-1|once|TRBD1
TGCGCCAGCAGCTTGGGGGACAGGGGACCTCAGGGCTCTTTCTTT
CASSLGDRGPQGSFF